This T cell receptor (beta chain) was identified in a study of graft-versus-host responses after intestinal transplantation (dated by TCRdb to about 2021). For the study in its entirety: Multivisceral, liver-intestinal, or isolated intestinal transplants were received by the recipients. Samples from three later patients were sequenced in-house on an Illumina MiSeq with MiXCR processing rather than by the commercial service. Graft-versus-host and host-versus-graft alloreactive T cell clones were tracked in the graft, circulation and bone marrow after intestinal transplantation using bulk TCR-beta CDR3 sequencing. Donor T cell macrochimerism was defined as a peak of at least 4% donor T cells among recipient peripheral blood mononuclear cells. Anti-thymocyte globulin induction was given to all recipients, followed by maintenance tacrolimus and steroids for 2 to 4 years. Alloreactive clones were identified by sequencing pre-transplant mixed lymphocyte reaction products and comparing them with unstimulated pre-transplant donor and recipient T cells. A cohort of about 26 intestinal transplant recipients, including one retransplant, was enrolled, and 3 patients lacking pretransplant specimens were excluded.

The time point label for this specimen denotes: cells obtained before transplantation from donor or recipient. CD3+CD4+ and CD3+CD8+ populations were FACS-sorted from unstimulated pre-transplant donor and recipient cells taken from spleen or lymph nodes. Library generation was performed with the immunoSEQ multiplex PCR assay. For most patients, genomic DNA was isolated using the Qiagen DNeasy Blood and Tissue Kit and was shipped frozen to Adaptive Biotechnologies for TCR sequencing. For most patients, high-throughput TCR-beta CDR3 sequencing of genomic DNA was performed by Adaptive Biotechnologies. The authors processed their data as follows. TCR sequencing data were retrieved from Adaptive's ImmunoSEQ software for more than 15 patients, whereas three other patients were processed with MiXCR and VDJtools. To correct CD4 versus CD8 sorting errors, any sequence found in both subsets at a frequency ratio below 5:1 was removed. CDR3 nucleotide sequences shared by donor and recipient were removed because the origin of these sequences could not be assigned. To count as alloreactive, a clone needed at least 2-fold expansion over unstimulated cells and a minimum CFSE-low frequency of 0.002% (template counts) or 0.001% (read counts). Clones detected in sequenced pre-transplant spleen, lymph node, or MLR CFSE-low populations of the donor or recipient were defined as mappable. The cumulative frequency of alloreactive clones was calculated as a percentage of all sequences, weighted by copy number. This immuneACCESS table, as held by TCRdb, lists in-frame sequences with V and J called but not all clones. Of the missing ones, under half trace to an unresolved V gene in checked studies; the others have no known cause. V, J and clone size are those of that table, while D and trimming were read from the DNA. This sample is represented by about 100,000 clones; roughly 87% of them were singletons. The ten largest clones represent over 0.75% of the sample.

For this clone: It has no known antigen specificity. The input lacks base qualities; no much larger clone sits a single base away.

The CDR3 contains 15 residues, cysteine and phenylalanine counted. Only the CDR3 DNA stays, 45 bases, in frame from base 1. V is cut by 0 bases and J by 2 bases, and the space between the germline ends is 8 bases. The germline V gene (reference sequence) sets CDR1 to SEHNR and CDR2 to FQNEAQ. What the study reported, not specific to this receptor: Conclusions were limited by the relatively low number and heterogeneity of intestinal transplant patients. GvH clones were found in recipient bone marrow, and some of the GvH clones appeared earlier in ileal mucosa or blood, which is consistent with an intestinal mucosal origin. Peak levels of circulating GvH clones were associated with declines in HvG clones early after transplant. High GvH to HvG T cell clonal ratios were observed in the allografts of patients with donor T cell macrochimerism.

The source is a human donor who was the organ donor for an intestinal transplant. The chain uses TRBV7-9 and TRBJ1-3; the D region possibly corresponds to TRBD1 (5 bases align). The sequencing here drew on unstimulated CD4+ T cells sorted from spleen or lymph node cells, taken before transplant. CDR3 loop: CASSLAGEAGNTIYF. The nucleotides are TGTGCCAGCAGCTTAGCAGGGGAGGCTGGAAACACCATATATTTT.